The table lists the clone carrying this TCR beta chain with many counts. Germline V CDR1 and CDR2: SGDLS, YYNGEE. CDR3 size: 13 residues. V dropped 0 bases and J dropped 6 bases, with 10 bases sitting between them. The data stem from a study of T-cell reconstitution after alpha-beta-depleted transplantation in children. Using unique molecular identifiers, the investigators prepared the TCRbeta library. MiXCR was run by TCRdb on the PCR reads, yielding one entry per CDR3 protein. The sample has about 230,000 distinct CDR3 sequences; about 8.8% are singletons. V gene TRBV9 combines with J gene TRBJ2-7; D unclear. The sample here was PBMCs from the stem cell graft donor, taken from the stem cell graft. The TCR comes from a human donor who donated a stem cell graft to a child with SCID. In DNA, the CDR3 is TGTGCCAGCAGCGTAGGTAACCCGAGCGAGCAGTACTTC. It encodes CASSVGNPSEQYF.